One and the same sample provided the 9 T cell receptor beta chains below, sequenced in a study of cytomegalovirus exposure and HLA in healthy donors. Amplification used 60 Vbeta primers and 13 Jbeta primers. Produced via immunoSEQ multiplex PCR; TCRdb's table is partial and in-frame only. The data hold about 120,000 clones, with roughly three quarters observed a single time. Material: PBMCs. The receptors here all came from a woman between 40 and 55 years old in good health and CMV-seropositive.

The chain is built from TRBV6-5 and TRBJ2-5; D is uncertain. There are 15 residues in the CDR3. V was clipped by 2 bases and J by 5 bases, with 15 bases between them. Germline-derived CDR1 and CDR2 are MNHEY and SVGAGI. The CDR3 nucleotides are TGTGCCAGCAGTTACGGGCAGCCATTTAGGGAGACCCAGTACTTC. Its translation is CASSYGQPFRETQYF.

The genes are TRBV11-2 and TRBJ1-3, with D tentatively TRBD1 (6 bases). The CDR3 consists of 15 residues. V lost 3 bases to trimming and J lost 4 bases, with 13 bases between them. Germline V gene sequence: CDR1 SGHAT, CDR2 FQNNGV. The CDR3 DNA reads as TGTGCCAGCAGCTTTGGACAGTCTCGGGGAAACACCATATATTTT. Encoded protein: CASSFGQSRGNTIYF.

The CDR3 bases are TGTGCCAGCAGCTCCTACGACAGACCACTGGAAGCTTTCTTT. Protein: CASSSYDRPLEAFF. This chain joins TRBV5-4 and TRBJ1-1; possibly TRBD1 for D (5 bases). CDR1 and CDR2 from the germline V gene are SGHNT and YYREEE (reference sequence). CDR3 length: 14 residues. Trimming removed 3 bases at V and 8 bases at J, with 17 bases between. Complete variable domain (other parts from reference TRBV5-4 and TRBJ1-1): ETGVTQSPTHLIKTRGQQVTLRCSSQSGHNTVSWYQQALGQGPQFIFQYYREEENGRGNFPPRFSGLQFPNYSSELNVNALELDDSALYLCASSSYDRPLEAFFGQGTRLTVV.

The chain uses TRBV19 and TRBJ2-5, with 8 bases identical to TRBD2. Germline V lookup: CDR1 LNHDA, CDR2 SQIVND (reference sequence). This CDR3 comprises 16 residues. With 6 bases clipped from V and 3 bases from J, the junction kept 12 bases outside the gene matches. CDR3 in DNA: TGTGCCAGTAGACGACTCACAGCGGGGGAGGAAGAGACCCAGTACTTC. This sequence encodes CASRRLTAGEEETQYF.

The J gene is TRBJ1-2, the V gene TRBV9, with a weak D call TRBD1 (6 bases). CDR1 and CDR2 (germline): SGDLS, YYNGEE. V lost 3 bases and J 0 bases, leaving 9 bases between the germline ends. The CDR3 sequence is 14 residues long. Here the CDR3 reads CASSAGVANYGYTF. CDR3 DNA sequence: TGTGCCAGCAGCGCAGGGGTGGCTAACTATGGCTACACCTTC. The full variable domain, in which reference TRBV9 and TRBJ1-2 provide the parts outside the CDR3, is DSGVTQTPKHLITATGQRVTLRCSPRSGDLSVYWYQQSLDQGLQFLIQYYNGEERAKGNILERFSAQQFPDLHSELNLSSLELGDSALYFCASSAGVANYGYTFGSGTRLTVV.

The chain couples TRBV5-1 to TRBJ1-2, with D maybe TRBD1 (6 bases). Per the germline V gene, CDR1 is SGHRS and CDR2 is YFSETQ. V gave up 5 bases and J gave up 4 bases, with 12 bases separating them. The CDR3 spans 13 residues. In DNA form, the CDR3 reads TGCGCCAGCAGTTACGACAGGCCCTATGGCTACACCTTC. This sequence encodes CASSYDRPYGYTF.

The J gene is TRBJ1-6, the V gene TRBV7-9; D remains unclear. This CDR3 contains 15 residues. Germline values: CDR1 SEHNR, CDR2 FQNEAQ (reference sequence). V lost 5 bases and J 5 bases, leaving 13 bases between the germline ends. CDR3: CASSLGSLDNSPLHF. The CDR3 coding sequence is TGTGCCAGCAGCCTCGGGTCACTCGATAATTCACCCCTCCACTTT.

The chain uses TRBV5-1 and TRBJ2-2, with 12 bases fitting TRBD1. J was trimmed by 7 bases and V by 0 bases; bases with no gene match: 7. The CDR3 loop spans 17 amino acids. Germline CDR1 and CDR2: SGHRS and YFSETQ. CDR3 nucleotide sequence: TGCGCCAGCAGCTTGGGGACCGGGACAGGGGGCATCGGGGAGCTGTTTTTT. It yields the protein CASSLGTGTGGIGELFF.

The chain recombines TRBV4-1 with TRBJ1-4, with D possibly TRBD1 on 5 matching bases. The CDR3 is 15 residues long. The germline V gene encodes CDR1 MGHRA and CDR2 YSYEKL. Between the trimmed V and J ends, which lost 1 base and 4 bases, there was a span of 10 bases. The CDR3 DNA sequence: TGCGCCAGCAGCCAAGGACAGAACCTTAATGAAAAACTGTTTTTT. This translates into CASSQGQNLNEKLFF.